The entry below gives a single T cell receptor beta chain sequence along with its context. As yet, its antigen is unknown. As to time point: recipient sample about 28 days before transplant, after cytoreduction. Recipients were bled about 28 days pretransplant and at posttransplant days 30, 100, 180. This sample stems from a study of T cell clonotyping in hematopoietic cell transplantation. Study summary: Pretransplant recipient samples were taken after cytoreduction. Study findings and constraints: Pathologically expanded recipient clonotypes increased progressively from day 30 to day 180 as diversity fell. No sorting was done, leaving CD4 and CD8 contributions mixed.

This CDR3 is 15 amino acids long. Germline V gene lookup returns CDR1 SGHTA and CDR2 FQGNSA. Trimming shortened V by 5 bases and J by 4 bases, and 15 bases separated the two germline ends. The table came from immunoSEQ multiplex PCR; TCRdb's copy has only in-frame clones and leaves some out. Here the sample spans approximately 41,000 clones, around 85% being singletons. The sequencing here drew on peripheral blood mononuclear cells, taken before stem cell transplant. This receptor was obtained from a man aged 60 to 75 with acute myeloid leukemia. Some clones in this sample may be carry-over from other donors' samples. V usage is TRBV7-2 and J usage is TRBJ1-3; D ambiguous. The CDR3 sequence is CASSPPEDGGNTIYF. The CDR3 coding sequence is TGTGCCAGCAGCCCCCCGGAGGATGGGGGAAACACCATATATTTT.